The TCR beta chain under discussion was sequenced for a study of patients and donors after allogeneic stem cell transplantation. TCRdb redid the calling of the RT-PCR reads with MiXCR, one entry per CDR3 protein. The data show about 230,000 distinct CDR3 sequences, roughly an eighth seen once. CDR1 and CDR2 (germline): MNHEY, SVGAGI. The CDR3 runs to 17 residues. V was trimmed by 0 bases and J by 2 bases, leaving 15 bases between them. The table lists this clonotype with a few counts. The sequence was obtained from a human donor who was either an allogeneic HSCT recipient or a stem cell or donor lymphocyte infusion donor (not recorded which). It is not recorded whose cells these are; they may come from a transplant donor. Sequencing input: blood, either unsorted or a sorted T cell fraction (not recorded which). The chain carries TRBV6-5 and TRBJ2-3; the D gene is possibly TRBD1 (5 bases). CDR3: CASSYSETVDLTDTQYF. The CDR3 nucleotides are TGTGCCAGCAGTTACTCAGAGACAGTCGACCTCACAGATACGCAGTATTTT.